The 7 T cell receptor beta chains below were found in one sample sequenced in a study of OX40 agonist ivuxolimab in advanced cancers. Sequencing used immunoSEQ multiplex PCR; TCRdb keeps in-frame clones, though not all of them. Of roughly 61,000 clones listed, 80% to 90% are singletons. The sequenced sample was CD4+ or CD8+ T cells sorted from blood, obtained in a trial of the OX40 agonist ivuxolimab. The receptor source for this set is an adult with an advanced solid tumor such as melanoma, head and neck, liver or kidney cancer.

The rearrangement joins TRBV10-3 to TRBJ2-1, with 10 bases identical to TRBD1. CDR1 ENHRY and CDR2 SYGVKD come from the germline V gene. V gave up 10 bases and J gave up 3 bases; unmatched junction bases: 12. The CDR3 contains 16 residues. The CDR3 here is CATTYSGTGVYNEQFF. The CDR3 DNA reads TGTGCCACGACCTATTCCGGGACAGGGGTCTACAATGAGCAGTTCTTC.

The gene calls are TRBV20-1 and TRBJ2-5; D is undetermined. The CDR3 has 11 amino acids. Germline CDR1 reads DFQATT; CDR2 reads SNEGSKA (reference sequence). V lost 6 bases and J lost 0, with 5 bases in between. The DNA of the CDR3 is TGCAGTGCCCAACACCAAGAGACCCAGTACTTC. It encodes CSAQHQETQYF.

The CDR3: CASSGLTANYGYTF. CDR3 bases: TGTGCCAGCAGTGGTTTGACGGCTAACTATGGCTACACCTTC. This rearrangement joins TRBV6-1 to TRBJ1-2; no firm D call. The CDR3 sequence is 14 residues long. Germline V lookup: CDR1 MNHNS, CDR2 SASEGT. Deletions cut 4 bases from V and 0 bases from J, with 9 bases between.

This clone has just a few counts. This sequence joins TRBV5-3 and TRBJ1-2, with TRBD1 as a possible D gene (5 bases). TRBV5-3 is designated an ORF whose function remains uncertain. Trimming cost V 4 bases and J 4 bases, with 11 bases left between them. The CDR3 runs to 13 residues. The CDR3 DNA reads TGTGCCAGAAGCGGGGGACTCCGCTATGGCTACACCTTC. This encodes CARSGGLRYGYTF.

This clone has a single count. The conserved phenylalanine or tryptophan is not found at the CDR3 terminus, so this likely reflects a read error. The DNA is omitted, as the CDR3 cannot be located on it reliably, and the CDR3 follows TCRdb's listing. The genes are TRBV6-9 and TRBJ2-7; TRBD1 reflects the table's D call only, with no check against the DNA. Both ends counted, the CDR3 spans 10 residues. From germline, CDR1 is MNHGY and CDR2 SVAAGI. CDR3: CASSYSSRVY.

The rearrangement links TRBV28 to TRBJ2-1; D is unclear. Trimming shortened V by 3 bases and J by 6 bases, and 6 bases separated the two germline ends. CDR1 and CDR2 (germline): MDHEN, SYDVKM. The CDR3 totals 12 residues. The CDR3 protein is CASSFTRNEQFF. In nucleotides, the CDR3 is TGTGCCAGCAGTTTTACTCGCAATGAGCAGTTCTTC.

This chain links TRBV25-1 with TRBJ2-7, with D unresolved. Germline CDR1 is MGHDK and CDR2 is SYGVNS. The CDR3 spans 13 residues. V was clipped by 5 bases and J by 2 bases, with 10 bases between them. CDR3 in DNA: TGTGCCAGCAGTCCGCTGGTAACCTACGAGCAGTACTTC. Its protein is CASSPLVTYEQYF.